This T cell receptor (beta chain) was found in a study of T cells in pancreatic ductal adenocarcinoma. General study findings and limits: Results skew toward the minority of patients with early-stage disease. Enrichment of CD45RO+ effector over naive T cells in tumors may bias clonality.

Concerning this clone: Its antigen is currently unknown.

With V trimmed by 4 bases and J by 1 base, 1 base remained unmatched. Germline assignment: CDR1 SGHNT and CDR2 YENEEA. There are 13 residues in the CDR3. No neoadjuvant therapy was given to the selected pancreatic ductal adenocarcinoma patients before their surgery. Profiling relied on immunoSEQ multiplex PCR, and the TCRdb table lists in-frame clones only, not all of them. The data show about 31,000 clones, around 94% seen once. This receptor was obtained from a human donor with pancreatic ductal adenocarcinoma. The chain combines TRBV11-3 with TRBJ2-7; 7 bases agree with TRBD2. Source material: PBMCs. CDR3: CASSSSGSYEQYF. The CDR3 nucleotides read TGTGCCAGCAGCTCTAGCGGATCCTACGAGCAGTACTTC.